The rows below give T cell receptor beta chains drawn from one sample of a study of blood T cell repertoires in COVID-19. TCRdb keeps only in-frame clones here, not all; method: immunoSEQ multiplex PCR. Of a few hundred thousand clones in the sample, 89% are singletons; the top ten hold roughly 2.1%. The sample consisted of peripheral blood. The receptors were sampled from a man aged 45-65 years with acute or convalescent COVID-19. Both conserved end residues are trimmed from each CDR3.

j_call v_call cdr3_aa
TRBJ2-3 TRBV12-2 ASRPGGGGPAPTTDTQY
TRBJ1-2 TRBV6-5 ASTQGLYGYT
TRBJ2-7 TRBV5-4 ASSPKLAGASEQY
TRBJ1-2 TRBV5-1 ASSLGSRDRVGYT
TRBJ2-7 TRBV2 ASKSGPYEQY
TRBJ2-7 TRBV11-2 ASSASGTGAYEQY
TRBJ1-1 TRBV27 ASSHPTGVYSEAF
TRBJ1-2 TRBV7-9 ALIQGTGGYYGYT
TRBJ1-1 TRBV6-5 ASSYDARKNTEAF
TRBJ1-3 TRBV19 ASSPPGILSGNTIY
TRBJ1-3 TRBV6-2/TRBV6-3 ASSQGARNTIY
TRBJ2-7 TRBV11-2 ASSLEAEAVYEQY
TRBJ2-7 TRBV5-4 ASSLEDLGTLS
TRBJ2-7 TRBV19 ASSLGQGGGYEQY
TRBJ1-4 TRBV9 ASSLQGGGEKLF
TRBJ1-1 TRBV28 ASSFRGTEAF
TRBJ2-1 TRBV7-3 ASSFASPSSYNEQF
TRBJ1-6 TRBV3-1/TRBV3-2 ASSLSGQGDGSPLH
TRBJ2-1 TRBV2 ASSEARGIGYPHEQF
TRBJ1-2 TRBV19 ASTPTGPYGYT
TRBJ1-1 TRBV9 ASSVDMNTEAF
TRBJ1-1 TRBV7-9 ASSLTENTEAF
TRBJ2-7 TRBV28 ASSPAGGSLYEQY
TRBJ1-4 TRBV4-2 ASSPRSLSNEKLF
TRBJ2-5 TRBV7-8 ASSLGSRETQY
TRBJ2-7 TRBV6-8 ASSYSGTADYEQY
TRBJ2-5 TRBV7-9 ASSFRDRGTETQY
TRBJ2-2 TRBV9 ASSVAGTVQGELF
TRBJ2-1 TRBV11-2 ASSPIRGNEQF
TRBJ1-6 TRBV6-6 ASSYSEAYNSPLH
TRBJ2-7 TRBV15 ATGQGPYEQY
TRBJ2-5 TRBV18 ASSEGQETQY
TRBJ1-2 TRBV10-2 ASSGDRAYGYT
TRBJ1-6 TRBV6-4 ASSDQGGARSPLH